This entry describes one TCR beta chain. The antigen it binds to is not known. No base quality information exists; no much larger clone differs at one position. The CDR3 regions of human TCRbeta chains were subjected to immunosequencing. In the authors' own workflow: TCRs in the repertoires were compared against a reference library of SARS-CoV-2-specific TCRs that had been generated with the MIRA antigen-specificity platform. Breadth was defined as the fraction of unique TCRs that were SARS-CoV-2-associated. Depth was defined as the fraction of total T cells that were SARS-CoV-2-associated. Using the MIRA data, each spike-specific TCR was mapped to the spike region that the TCR reacts to and placed in a CD4 or CD8 class. Log10-transformed breadth and depth values were compared by one-way ANOVA with Sidak's multiple comparisons tests. TCRdb re-hosts the immuneACCESS table, in-frame sequences only. Its copies lack some clones; in the studies checked, an unresolved V gene accounts for under half of them, and the cause for the rest is not known. V and J calls and clone size are those listed in that table; D and trimming were worked out from the DNA. This sample has about 180,000 clones in its table, and roughly nine tenths of those were observed once. About 3% of the sample goes to the ten largest clones.

The germline V gene gives CDR1 as MNHEY and CDR2 as SVGAGI. Its CDR3 holds 13 amino acids, cysteine through phenylalanine. The retained sequence is limited to the CDR3, 39 bases, with the frame set at the first base. V is cut by 5 bases and J by 3 bases, and the space between the germline ends is 10 bases. The sample's time point, from its label and the paper: baseline before first vaccination. Vaccinee samples came from UK trials COV001 and COV002, including a single-blind randomized controlled phase 2/3 trial of AZD1222 (ChAdOx1 nCoV-19) in healthy adults. For TCRbeta chain sequencing, PBMC samples from trial participants were taken at day 0 and at day 28 after the second dose. This specimen belongs to a study of T cell responses to AZD1222 COVID-19 vaccine listed by TCRdb under 2021. Describing the broader study: AZD1222 recipients given second doses at about 4 weeks or at about 12 weeks were pooled, since spike-specific TCR depth and breadth were not found to differ between the two schedules. A total of just over 230 trial participants underwent TCR sequencing, of whom around 210 had received two doses of AZD1222 and some 25 had received two doses of the MenACWY control vaccine. Enrollment into the trials was organized by age into subgroups of 18-55, 56-69 and 70-plus years, and those subgroups contained approximately 160, 26 and 62 TCR-sequenced participants, respectively.

General findings and caveats noted by the study authors: Because no samples from the day 14 peak response were available, repertoires could be characterized only after the peak T cell response. The vaccine-associated CD4 TCRs covered the entire spike protein, and the dominant responses fell in regions 160-218 and 743-854. Reportedly, almost half of the unique spike-specific TCRs recognized epitopes lying outside the regions that are mutated in the B.1.351 and B.1.1.7 variants. Participants were mostly white British, with more females than males. The authors suggested clonal diversity may have been underestimated. After two AZD1222 doses, spike-specific TCR breadth and depth were significantly higher than at day 0 and than in MenACWY recipients. Only a handful of AZD1222 recipients were SARS-CoV-2 seropositive at baseline, limiting conclusions about previously exposed vaccinees. The 56-69-year group was small, and its depth increase did not reach significance, likely because of low power.

The chain is made from TRBV6-5 and TRBJ1-1, with an unclear D gene assignment. This sequence was found in an adult in good health. Sequences were derived from peripheral blood, sampled on day 0 of AZD1222 vaccination. The nucleotides are TGTGCCAGCAGTCAGTATTTGTACACTGAAGCTTTCTTT. This is translated as CASSQYLYTEAFF.